The 5 T cell receptor beta chains in this list originate from one sample, sequenced in a study of CD8 T cells in Susac syndrome. Reverse transcription used about 0.45 to 1 ug RNA and random hexamers. TCRdb reanalysed the immunoSEQ multiplex PCR reads using MiXCR and keeps one entry per CDR3 protein. This sample carries more than 150,000 distinct CDR3 sequences, about 95% of them seen once, and the ten largest clones take roughly 0.16%. The sample was CD4+ T cells from PBMCs. The receptors come from a human donor with Susac syndrome.

The chain joins TRBV29-1 to TRBJ2-1; possible D gene TRBD1, 8 bases. The germline gives CDR1 SQVTM, CDR2 ANQGSEA. The ends were cut back, 6 bases at V and 7 bases at J, with 13 bases in the middle. The CDR3 runs 12 residues. Here the CDR3 reads CSVGQGGNEQFF. The DNA for the CDR3 is TGCAGCGTAGGACAGGGAGGGAATGAGCAGTTCTTC.

The chain has TRBV7-7 and TRBJ2-7; D gene ambiguous. The CDR3 is 13 amino acids. V was pared by 8 bases and J by 0 bases, with 11 bases between. Germline CDR1 reads SSHAT; CDR2 reads FNYEAQ (reference sequence). CDR3 region: CASSRSPSYEQYF. CDR3 in DNA: TGTGCCAGCTCGAGAAGTCCCTCCTACGAGCAGTACTTC.

CDR3 DNA sequence: TGTGCCAGCAGTGAAAGAGGGTTTGAGCAGTTCTTC. This codes for CASSERGFEQFF. The V call is TRBV2, the J call TRBJ2-1; D might be TRBD2 (5 bases). V was clipped by 2 bases and J by 9 bases, with 8 bases between them. Germline lookup yields CDR1 SNHLY and CDR2 FYNNEI. This CDR3 spans 12 amino acids. The full variable domain, completed using reference TRBV2 and TRBJ2-1, is EPEVTQTPSHQVTQMGQEVILRCVPISNHLYFYWYRQILGQKVEFLVSFYNNEISEKSEIFDDQFSVERPDGSNFTLKIRSTKLEDSAMYFCASSERGFEQFFGPGTRLTVL.

The chain employs TRBV14 and TRBJ2-5, with D maybe TRBD1 (6 bases). CDR1 is SGHDN and CDR2 is FVKESK in the germline V gene. The CDR3 contains 14 residues. Trimming took off 4 bases at V and 1 base at J, with 10 bases between the two ends. The chain's CDR3 is CASSLGDIQETQYF. CDR3 nucleotide sequence: TGTGCCAGCAGCCTAGGGGACATCCAAGAGACCCAGTACTTC.

V gene TRBV29-1 combines with J gene TRBJ2-5; D remains ambiguous. This CDR3 comprises 14 residues. Germline V gene lookup returns CDR1 SQVTM and CDR2 ANQGSEA. The ends were cut back, 4 bases at V and 7 bases at J, with 19 bases in the middle. The chain's CDR3 is CSVGEGTPRGTQYF. CDR3 coding DNA: TGCAGCGTTGGTGAAGGAACCCCAAGAGGGACCCAGTACTTC.